Following are 12 T cell receptor beta chains from one sample sequenced in a study of vaccination effects on CD4 cells after COVID-19. ViraFEST used viral peptide pools to expand antigen-specific CD4+ T cells before sequencing. Subsequent to 10 days of culture, CD4+ T cells were isolated. BNT162b2 vaccine or mRNA-1273 vaccine was given to participants in two doses. Antigens for these TCRs are unknown. Repertoires were generated with immunoSEQ multiplex PCR, while TCRdb's copy carries only in-frame clones and drops some. The sample has some 30,000 clones; around 80% are singletons. This specimen was CD4+ T cells from PBMCs cultured with HCoV-NL63 spike peptides, taken after COVID-19 vaccination. The receptor source for this set is a human donor who received a COVID-19 vaccine. Some clones in this sample may be carry-over from other donors' samples.

This clone appeared a few times. This rearrangement joins TRBV7-9 to TRBJ2-1; 7 bases align to TRBD2. CDR3 length: 13 amino acids. Per germline, CDR1 SEHNR and CDR2 FQNEAQ (reference sequence). The V gene end was trimmed by 0 bases and the J gene end by 9 bases; junction bases not matched to a gene: 2. CDR3 sequence reads: CASSLAGEGEQFF. Here the CDR3 DNA reads TGTGCCAGCAGCTTAGCGGGGGAGGGTGAGCAGTTCTTC.

This clone was detected once. The rearrangement links TRBV7-8 to TRBJ2-5; D call uncertain. The CDR3 is made up of 15 amino acids. The V end was cut by 2 bases, the J end by 2 bases, with 12 bases between. CDR1 and CDR2 from the germline V gene are SGHVS and FQNEAQ. CDR3 nucleotides: TGTGCCAGCAGCTTAATGGGGTCGAGGCAAGAGACCCAGTACTTC. It is translated as CASSLMGSRQETQYF.

This chain links TRBV7-2 with TRBJ1-1, with TRBD1 identical over 9 bases. The V gene's germline CDR1 is SGHTA and CDR2 FQGNSA. This CDR3 is built from 16 residues. Trimming at V came to 0 bases and at J to 7 bases, leaving 9 bases not matched to a gene. The DNA for the CDR3 is TGTGCCAGCAGCTTAGCCACGGGACAGGGCCAAAATGAAGCTTTCTTT. It translates to CASSLATGQGQNEAFF.

This clone was detected only once. The V and J genes are TRBV6-5 and TRBJ2-1, with D perhaps matching TRBD2 (5 bases). CDR3 length: 13 residues. Deletions cut 11 bases from V and 7 bases from J, with 18 bases between. The germline V gene has CDR1 MNHEY and CDR2 SVGAGI. The CDR3 DNA is TGTGCCGGGCTCAAAGGGCGGGTGAATGAGCAGTTCTTC. Translating it yields CAGLKGRVNEQFF.

This chain connects TRBV18 to TRBJ2-3; D is perhaps TRBD1 (6 bases). V shed 5 bases and J shed 6 bases, with 15 bases lying between them. There are 14 residues in the CDR3. The germline V gene has CDR1 KGHSH and CDR2 LQKENI. In nucleotides, the CDR3 is TGTGCCAGCTCAGCAAGGACAGATACGGATACGCAGTATTTT. Its translation is CASSARTDTDTQYF.

This sequence joins TRBV7-3 and TRBJ1-3; D is unresolved. This CDR3 region has 13 residues. Germline V gives CDR1 SGHTA, CDR2 FQGTGA. V lost 3 bases, J lost 4 bases, and 7 bases lay in between. CDR3 DNA sequence: TGTGCCAGCAGCTTCCTTCACGGAAACACCATATATTTT. It codes for CASSFLHGNTIYF.

The V and J genes are TRBV5-1 and TRBJ1-2; TRBD1 matches at 8 bases. The CDR3 extends over 15 amino acids. V dropped 1 base and J dropped 5; count of bases not matched to a gene: 7. The germline gives CDR1 SGHRS, CDR2 YFSETQ. In DNA, the CDR3 is TGCGCCAGCAGCTTGAGTATCGACAGGGGATATGGCTACACCTTC. Amino acids: CASSLSIDRGYGYTF.

The V gene is TRBV5-6, the J gene TRBJ1-1; D call uncertain. The CDR3 consists of 13 residues. Trimming removed 4 bases at V and 7 bases at J, with 14 bases between. Germline CDR1 SGHDT, CDR2 YYEEEE. CDR3 protein: CASSIRTGLEAFF. CDR3 nucleotide sequence: TGTGCCAGCAGCATCAGGACCGGACTTGAAGCTTTCTTT.

The V and J genes are TRBV5-5 and TRBJ2-2; 11 nucleotides agree with TRBD1. V dropped 4 bases and J dropped 0; count of bases not matched to a gene: 5. There are 17 residues in the CDR3. Germline CDR1 and CDR2: SGHKS and YYEKEE (reference sequence). Here the CDR3 reads CASSTGTGGSNTGELFF. CDR3 sequence (DNA): TGTGCCAGCAGCACCGGGACAGGGGGTTCGAACACCGGGGAGCTGTTTTTT. Together with reference TRBV5-5 and TRBJ2-2, the CDR3 gives the full variable domain: DAGVTQSPTHLIKTRGQQVTLRCSPISGHKSVSWYQQVLGQGPQFIFQYYEKEERGRGNFPDRFSARQFPNYSSELNVNALLLGDSALYLCASSTGTGGSNTGELFFGEGSRLTVL.

The chain joins TRBV29-1 to TRBJ1-2, with TRBD1 matching over 7 bases. Per the germline V gene, CDR1 is SQVTM and CDR2 is ANQGSEA. J gave up 5 bases and V 6 bases, and 9 bases lay outside the gene matches. This CDR3 region has 13 residues. CDR3 residues: CSVPPGGEYGYTF. DNA of the CDR3: TGCAGCGTACCCCCAGGGGGGGAGTATGGCTACACCTTC. Full variable domain (rest looked up from reference TRBV29-1 and TRBJ1-2): SAVISQKPSRDICQRGTSLTIQCQVDSQVTMMFWYRQQPGQSLTLIATANQGSEATYESGFVIDKFPISRPNLTFSTLTVSNMSPEDSSIYLCSVPPGGEYGYTFGSGTRLTVV.

This clone has just a few counts. This chain joins TRBV6-5 and TRBJ1-6; TRBD1 agrees at 7 bases. The trim removed 6 bases at V and 4 bases at J, leaving 3 bases unmatched. Germline V lookup: CDR1 MNHEY, CDR2 SVGAGI. CDR3 length: 14 residues. CDR3 DNA: TGTGCCAGCAGGAGACAGGGTTATAATTCACCCCTCCACTTT. Translating gives CASRRQGYNSPLHF.

The sample holds one count of this clone. The chain links TRBV15 to TRBJ1-4; D possibly corresponds to TRBD1 (5 bases). CDR1 LNHNV and CDR2 YYDKDF come from the germline V gene (reference sequence). Between the trimmed V and J ends, which lost 1 base and 0 bases, there was a span of 6 bases. This CDR3 comprises 15 residues. The CDR3 bases are TGTGCCACCAGCAGAGCAGGGTCAACTAATGAAAAACTGTTTTTT. Its protein is CATSRAGSTNEKLFF. The entire variable domain, with the rest obtained from reference TRBV15 and TRBJ1-4, is as follows: DAMVIQNPRYQVTQFGKPVTLSCSQTLNHNVMYWYQQKSSQAPKLLFHYYDKDFNNEADTPDNFQSRRPNTSFCFLDIRSPGLGDTAMYLCATSRAGSTNEKLFFGSGTQLSVL.